The T cell receptor (beta chain) under discussion was sequenced for a study of OX40 agonist ivuxolimab in advanced cancers. Overall study context: Eligibility admitted prior anti-PD-1, anti-PD-L1 or anti-CTLA-4 therapy; 40% had some. Study-level points and caveats: With doses of 0.1 to 3.0 mg/kg, CD4+ and CD8+ blood T cells had undergone clonal expansion by week 6.

The germline V and J ends were trimmed by 5 bases and 3 bases, with 14 bases remaining between them. This CDR3 region has 14 residues. Germline CDR1 reads SGHVS; CDR2 reads FNYEAQ. Produced via immunoSEQ multiplex PCR; TCRdb's table is partial and in-frame only. The sample gives 44,000 or so clones, around 80% of which show up once; roughly 7% is in the top ten. Regarding this clone: Antigen unknown.

Autoimmune disease history or systemic immunosuppression led to patients being barred. Source: CD4+ or CD8+ T cells sorted from blood, taken in a trial of the OX40 agonist ivuxolimab. V is TRBV7-6 and J is TRBJ2-7; D assignment may be TRBD1 or TRBD2 (5 bases each). The receptor comes from an adult with an advanced solid tumor such as melanoma, head and neck, liver or kidney cancer. The CDR3 DNA reads TGTGCCAGCAGCAGCAGGGAGAAGTACTACGAGCAGTACTTC. It yields the protein CASSSREKYYEQYF. The variable domain in full, with the rest retrieved from reference TRBV7-6 and TRBJ2-7, is GAGVSQSPRYKVTKRGQDVALRCDPISGHVSLYWYRQALGQGPEFLTYFNYEAQQDKSGLPNDRFSAERPEGSISTLTIQRTEQRDSAMYRCASSSREKYYEQYFGPGTRLTVT.